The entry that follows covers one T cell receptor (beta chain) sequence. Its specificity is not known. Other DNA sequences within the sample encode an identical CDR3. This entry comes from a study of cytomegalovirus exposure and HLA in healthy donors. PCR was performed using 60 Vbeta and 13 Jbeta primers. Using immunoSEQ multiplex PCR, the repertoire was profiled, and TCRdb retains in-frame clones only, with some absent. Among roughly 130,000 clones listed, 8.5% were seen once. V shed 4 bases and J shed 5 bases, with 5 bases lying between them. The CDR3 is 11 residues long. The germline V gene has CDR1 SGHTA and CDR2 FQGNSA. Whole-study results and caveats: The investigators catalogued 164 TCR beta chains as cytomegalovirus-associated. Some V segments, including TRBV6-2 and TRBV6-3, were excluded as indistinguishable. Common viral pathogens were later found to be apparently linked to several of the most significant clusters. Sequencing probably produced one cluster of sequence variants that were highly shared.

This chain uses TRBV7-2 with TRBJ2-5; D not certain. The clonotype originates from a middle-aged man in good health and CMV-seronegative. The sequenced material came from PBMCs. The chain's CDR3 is CASSSRETQYF. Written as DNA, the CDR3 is TGTGCCAGCAGCTCTAGGGAGACCCAGTACTTC.